This T cell receptor beta chain is drawn from a study of T cells in Graves' hyperthyroidism and ophthalmopathy. Study observations and caveats: The majority of expanded thyroid clonotypes above 0.001 also appeared in blood.

There were TCR beta CDR3 regions amplified from RNA transcripts. First-round RT-PCR of the TCR CDR3 relied on the HTBI primer set. MiXCR, applied by TCRdb to the multiplex PCR reads, yields one record per CDR3 protein. Seen here are roughly 180,000 distinct CDR3 sequences, less than 10% observed once, and the top ten hold over 20%. In germline, CDR1 is MNHNS, CDR2 SASEGT. This CDR3 is 18 amino acids long. Trimming shortened V by 0 bases and J by 7 bases, and 21 bases separated the two germline ends. Many counts were recorded for this clonotype. Its antigen is not known. The source of this sequence is a young woman with Graves' hyperthyroidism that later progressed to Graves' ophthalmopathy. The J gene is TRBJ1-4, the V gene TRBV6-1; D remains ambiguous. Sequenced material: blood. Written as DNA, the CDR3 is TGTGCCAGCAGTGAAGCGGGGTACGGGAACAGCTGGACTGAAAAACTGTTTTTT. Residues: CASSEAGYGNSWTEKLFF.